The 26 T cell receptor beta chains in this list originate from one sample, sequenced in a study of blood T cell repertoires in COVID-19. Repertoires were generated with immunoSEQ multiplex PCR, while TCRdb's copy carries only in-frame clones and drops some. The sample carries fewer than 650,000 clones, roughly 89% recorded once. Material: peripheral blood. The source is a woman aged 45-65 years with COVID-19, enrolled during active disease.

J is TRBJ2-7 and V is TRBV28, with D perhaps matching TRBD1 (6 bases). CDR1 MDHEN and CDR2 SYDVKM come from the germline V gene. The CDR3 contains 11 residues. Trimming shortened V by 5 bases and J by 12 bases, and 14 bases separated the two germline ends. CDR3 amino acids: CASSPDRRRYF. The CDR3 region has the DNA TGTGCCAGCAGTCCCGACAGGCGGCGGTACTTC.

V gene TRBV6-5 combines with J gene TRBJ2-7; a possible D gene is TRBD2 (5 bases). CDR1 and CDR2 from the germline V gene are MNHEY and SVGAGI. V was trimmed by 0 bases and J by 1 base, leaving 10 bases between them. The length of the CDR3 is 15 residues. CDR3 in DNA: TGTGCCAGCAGTTACTCTGCGGGCGGGTCCTACGAGCAGTACTTC. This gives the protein CASSYSAGGSYEQYF.

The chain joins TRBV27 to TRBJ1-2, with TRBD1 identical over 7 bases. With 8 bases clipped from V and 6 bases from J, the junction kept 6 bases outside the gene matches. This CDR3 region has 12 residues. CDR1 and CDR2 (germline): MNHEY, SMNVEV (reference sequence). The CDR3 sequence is CASGQEGHGYTF. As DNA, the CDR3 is TGTGCCAGCGGACAGGAGGGCCATGGCTACACCTTC.

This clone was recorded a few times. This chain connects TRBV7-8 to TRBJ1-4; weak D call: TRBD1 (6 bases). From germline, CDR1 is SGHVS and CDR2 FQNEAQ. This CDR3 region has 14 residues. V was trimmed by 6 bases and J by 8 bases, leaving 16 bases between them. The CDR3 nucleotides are TGTGCCAGCAGACCTTACAGGGTAGGGGAAAAACTGTTTTTT. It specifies CASRPYRVGEKLFF.

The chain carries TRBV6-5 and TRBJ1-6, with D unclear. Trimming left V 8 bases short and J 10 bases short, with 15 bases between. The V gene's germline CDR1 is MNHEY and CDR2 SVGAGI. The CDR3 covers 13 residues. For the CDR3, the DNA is TGTGCCAGCGGAGGGCTATCAGGCTCACCCCTCCACTTT. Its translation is CASGGLSGSPLHF.

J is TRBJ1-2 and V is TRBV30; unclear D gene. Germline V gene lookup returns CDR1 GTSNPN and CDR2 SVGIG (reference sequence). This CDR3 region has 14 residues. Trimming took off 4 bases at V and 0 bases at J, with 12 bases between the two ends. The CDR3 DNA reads TGTGCCTGGACTCGGAGCAACGCTAACTATGGCTACACCTTC. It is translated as CAWTRSNANYGYTF.

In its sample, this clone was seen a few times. CDR3 DNA sequence: TGTGCCAGCAGCCCCAGGACAGGCACCGGGGAGCTGTTTTTT. Its protein is CASSPRTGTGELFF. This rearrangement joins TRBV4-2 to TRBJ2-2; 7 nucleotides align to TRBD1. The CDR3 extends over 14 amino acids. Germline V gene lookup returns CDR1 LGHNA and CDR2 YNFKEQ. The J segment lost 4 bases and the V segment lost 4 bases, leaving 3 bases of the junction unmatched.

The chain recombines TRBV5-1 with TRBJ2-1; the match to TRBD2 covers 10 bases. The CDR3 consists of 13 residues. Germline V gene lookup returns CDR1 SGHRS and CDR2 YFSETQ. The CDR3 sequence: CASSGGASNEQFF. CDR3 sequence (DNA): TGCGCTTCGAGCGGGGGGGCCTCGAATGAGCAGTTCTTC.

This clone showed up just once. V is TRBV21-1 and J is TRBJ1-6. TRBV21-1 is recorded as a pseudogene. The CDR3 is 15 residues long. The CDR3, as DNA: TGTGCCAGCAGCTCCCGGGCGGGGGGCAATTCACCCCTCCACTTT. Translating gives CASSSRAGGNSPLHF.

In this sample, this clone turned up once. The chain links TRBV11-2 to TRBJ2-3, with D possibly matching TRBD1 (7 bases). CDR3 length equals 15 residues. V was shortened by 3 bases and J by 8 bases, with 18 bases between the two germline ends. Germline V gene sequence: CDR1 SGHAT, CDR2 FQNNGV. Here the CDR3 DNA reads TGTGCCAGCAGCTTCGCAGGGGGGCGGCGGGGTACGCAGTATTTT. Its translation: CASSFAGGRRGTQYF.

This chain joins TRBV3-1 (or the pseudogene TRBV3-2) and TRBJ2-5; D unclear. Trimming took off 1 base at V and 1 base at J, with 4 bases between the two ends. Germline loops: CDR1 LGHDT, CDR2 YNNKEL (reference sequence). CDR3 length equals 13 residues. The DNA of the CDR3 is TGTGCCAGCAGCCAAGGCAGCCAAGAGACCCAGTACTTC. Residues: CASSQGSQETQYF.

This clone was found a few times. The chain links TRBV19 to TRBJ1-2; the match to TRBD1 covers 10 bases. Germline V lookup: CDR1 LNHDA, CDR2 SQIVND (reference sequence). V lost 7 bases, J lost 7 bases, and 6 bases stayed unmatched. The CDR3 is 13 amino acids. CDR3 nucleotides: TGTGCCAGTATCCCTCGGACAGGGGGTGGCTACACCTTC. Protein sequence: CASIPRTGGGYTF.

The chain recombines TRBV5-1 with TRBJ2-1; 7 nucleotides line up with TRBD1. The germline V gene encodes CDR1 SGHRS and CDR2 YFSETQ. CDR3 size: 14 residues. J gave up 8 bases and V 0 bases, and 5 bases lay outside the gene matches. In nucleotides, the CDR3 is TGCGCCAGCAGCTTGGGACAGGGCTTGGATGAGCAGTTCTTC. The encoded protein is CASSLGQGLDEQFF.

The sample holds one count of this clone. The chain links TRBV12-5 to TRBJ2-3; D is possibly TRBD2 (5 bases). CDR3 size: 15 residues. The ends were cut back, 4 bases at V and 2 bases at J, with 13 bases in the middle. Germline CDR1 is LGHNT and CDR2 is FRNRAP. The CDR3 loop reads CASGSPADPTDTQYF. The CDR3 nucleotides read TGTGCTAGTGGTTCGCCAGCGGATCCCACAGATACGCAGTATTTT.

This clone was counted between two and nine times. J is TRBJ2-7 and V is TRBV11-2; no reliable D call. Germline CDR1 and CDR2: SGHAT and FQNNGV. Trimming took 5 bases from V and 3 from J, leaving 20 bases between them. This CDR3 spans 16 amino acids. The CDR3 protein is CASSPRSWYSNYEQYF. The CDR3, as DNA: TGTGCCAGCAGCCCCAGATCTTGGTACAGTAACTACGAGCAGTACTTC. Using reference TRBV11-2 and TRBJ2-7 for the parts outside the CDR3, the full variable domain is EAGVAQSPRYKIIEKRQSVAFWCNPISGHATLYWYQQILGQGPKLLIQFQNNGVVDDSQLPKDRFSAERLKGVDSTLKIQPAKLEDSAVYLCASSPRSWYSNYEQYFGPGTRLTVT.

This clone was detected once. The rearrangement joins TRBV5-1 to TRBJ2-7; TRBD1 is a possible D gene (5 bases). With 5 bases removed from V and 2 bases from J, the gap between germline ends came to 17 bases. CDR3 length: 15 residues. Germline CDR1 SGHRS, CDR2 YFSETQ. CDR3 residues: CASRWATGSPYEQYF. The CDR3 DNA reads TGCGCCAGCAGATGGGCTACAGGTTCCCCCTACGAGCAGTACTTC.

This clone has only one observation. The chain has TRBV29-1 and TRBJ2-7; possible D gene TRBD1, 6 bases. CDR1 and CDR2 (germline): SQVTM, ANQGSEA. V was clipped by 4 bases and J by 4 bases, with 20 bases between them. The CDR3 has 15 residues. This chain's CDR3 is CSVARRAGVMYEQYF. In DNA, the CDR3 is TGCAGCGTTGCAAGAAGGGCAGGGGTTATGTACGAGCAGTACTTC.

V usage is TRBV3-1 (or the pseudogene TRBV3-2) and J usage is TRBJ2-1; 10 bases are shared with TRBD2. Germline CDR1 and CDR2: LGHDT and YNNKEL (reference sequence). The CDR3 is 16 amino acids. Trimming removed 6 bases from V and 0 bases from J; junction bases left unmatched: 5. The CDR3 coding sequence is TGTGCCAGCAGTCTAGCGGGGGAAAGCTCCTACAATGAGCAGTTCTTC. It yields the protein CASSLAGESSYNEQFF.

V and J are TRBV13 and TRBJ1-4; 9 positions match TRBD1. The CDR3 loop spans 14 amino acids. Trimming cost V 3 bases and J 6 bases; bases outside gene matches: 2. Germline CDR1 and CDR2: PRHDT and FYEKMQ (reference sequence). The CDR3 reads CASSLGQGYEKLFF. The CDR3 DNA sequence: TGTGCCAGCAGCTTGGGACAGGGATATGAAAAACTGTTTTTT.

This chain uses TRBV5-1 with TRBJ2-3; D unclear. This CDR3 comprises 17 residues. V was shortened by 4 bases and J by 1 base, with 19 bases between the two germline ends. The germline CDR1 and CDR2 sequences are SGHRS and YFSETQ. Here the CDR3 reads CASSVRRLGLGTDTQYF. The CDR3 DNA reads TGCGCCAGCAGCGTCCGACGCCTGGGCCTCGGCACAGATACGCAGTATTTT.

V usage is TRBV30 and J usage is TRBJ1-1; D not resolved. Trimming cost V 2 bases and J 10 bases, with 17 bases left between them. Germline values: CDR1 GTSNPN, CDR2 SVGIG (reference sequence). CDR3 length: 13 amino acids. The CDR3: CAWSHRATSGAFF. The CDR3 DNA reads TGTGCCTGGAGTCACCGCGCCACTTCAGGAGCTTTCTTT. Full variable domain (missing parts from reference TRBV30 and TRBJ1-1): SQTIHQWPATLVQPVGSPLSLECTVEGTSNPNLYWYRQAAGRGLQLLFYSVGIGQISSEVPQNLSASRPQDRQFILSSKKLLLSDSGFYLCAWSHRATSGAFFGQGTRLTVV.

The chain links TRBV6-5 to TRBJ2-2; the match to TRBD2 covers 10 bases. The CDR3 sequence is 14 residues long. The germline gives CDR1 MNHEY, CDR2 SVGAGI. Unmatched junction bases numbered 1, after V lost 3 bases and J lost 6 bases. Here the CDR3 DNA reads TGTGCCAGCAGTTATGGGACTAGCGCCGGGGAGCTGTTTTTT. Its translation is CASSYGTSAGELFF.

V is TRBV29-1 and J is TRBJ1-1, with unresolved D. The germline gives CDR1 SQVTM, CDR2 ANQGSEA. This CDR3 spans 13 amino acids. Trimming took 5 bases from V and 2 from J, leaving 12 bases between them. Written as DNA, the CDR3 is TGCAGCGTTACCACTTCAGGAAACACTGAAGCTTTCTTT. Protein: CSVTTSGNTEAFF. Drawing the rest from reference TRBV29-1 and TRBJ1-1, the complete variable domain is SAVISQKPSRDICQRGTSLTIQCQVDSQVTMMFWYRQQPGQSLTLIATANQGSEATYESGFVIDKFPISRPNLTFSTLTVSNMSPEDSSIYLCSVTTSGNTEAFFGQGTRLTVV.

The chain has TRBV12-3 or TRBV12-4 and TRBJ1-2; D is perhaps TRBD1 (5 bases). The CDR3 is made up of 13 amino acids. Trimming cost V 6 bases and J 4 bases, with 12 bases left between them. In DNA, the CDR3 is TGTGCCAGCAGCGGGGGGGAGGCCTATGGCTACACCTTC. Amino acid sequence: CASSGGEAYGYTF.

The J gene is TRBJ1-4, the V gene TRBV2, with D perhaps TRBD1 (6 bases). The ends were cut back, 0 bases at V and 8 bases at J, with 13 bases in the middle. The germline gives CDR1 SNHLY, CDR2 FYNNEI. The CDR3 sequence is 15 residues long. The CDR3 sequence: CASSEARGGREKLFF. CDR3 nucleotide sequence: TGTGCCAGCAGTGAAGCGCGGGGGGGCAGGGAAAAACTGTTTTTT.

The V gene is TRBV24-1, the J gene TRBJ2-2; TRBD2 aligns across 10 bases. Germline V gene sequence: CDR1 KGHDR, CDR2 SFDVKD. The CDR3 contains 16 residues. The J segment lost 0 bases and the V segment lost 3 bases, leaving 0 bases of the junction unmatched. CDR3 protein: CATSDLAGANTGELFF. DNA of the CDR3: TGTGCCACCAGTGATCTAGCGGGGGCGAACACCGGGGAGCTGTTTTTT.